This passage covers 30 T cell receptor beta chains from one sample sequenced in a study of T cell repertoires in cytomegalovirus infection (dated by TCRdb to between 2017 and 2020). Sequenced using an Illumina HiSeq 1500. Clones were called with MiXCR by TCRdb after fastp trimmed the public reads at Q25, and only in-frame beta chains were retained. All rows with the same CDR3 protein become a single entry with the most common DNA and genes. Across this sample there are hundreds of thousands of distinct CDR3 sequences, with roughly 30% seen only once. The leading ten clones occupy roughly 13% of the sample. This specimen's treatment or condition label, per the study, means: in vitro stimulation with specific CMV peptide epitopes to enrich CMV-specific T cells. Their specific antigens are unknown. This material consisted of cultured CD8+ T cells from PBMCs, taken from culture after CMV antigen stimulation. These receptors were collected from a human donor in good health (CMV status not recorded). Some clones in this sample may be carry-over from other donors' samples.

This clonotype was seen a few times. This chain uses TRBV6-6 with TRBJ2-7, with 7 nucleotides matching TRBD1. The CDR3 runs 15 residues. V gave up 2 bases and J gave up 4 bases; unmatched junction bases: 8. The V gene's germline CDR1 is MNHNY and CDR2 SVGAGI (reference sequence). The CDR3 coding sequence is TGTGCCAGCAGTTACAAGGGGGCGGTGGGTTACGAGCAGTACGTC. As protein: CASSYKGAVGYEQYV.

The chain links TRBV19 to TRBJ1-3; 7 positions agree with TRBD1. The CDR3 loop spans 15 amino acids. V gave up 7 bases and J gave up 2 bases; unmatched junction bases: 8. CDR1 LNHDA and CDR2 SQIVND come from the germline V gene (reference sequence). CDR3 residues: CASMTTGQTGNTIYF. DNA of the CDR3: TGTGCCAGTATGACGACAGGGCAGACTGGAAACACCATATATTTT.

The chain employs TRBV7-9 and TRBJ1-1; TRBD1 matches at 9 bases. CDR3 size: 19 residues. Germline V lookup: CDR1 SEHNR, CDR2 FQNEAQ (reference sequence). Trimming at V came to 5 bases and at J to 1 base, leaving 17 bases not matched to a gene. The CDR3 region has the DNA TGTGCCAGCAGCCCCCCTTCGAGGAAACCGGGACAGGGGAACACTGAAGCTTTCTTT. This encodes CASSPPSRKPGQGNTEAFF. Using reference TRBV7-9 and TRBJ1-1 for the parts outside the CDR3, the full variable domain is DTGVSQNPRHKITKRGQNVTFRCDPISEHNRLYWYRQTLGQGPEFLTYFQNEAQLEKSRLLSDRFSAERPKGSFSTLEIQRTEQGDSAMYLCASSPPSRKPGQGNTEAFFGQGTRLTVV.

The V call is TRBV20-1, the J call TRBJ1-6; a weak D match, TRBD1 (6 bases). V was pared by 0 bases and J by 7 bases, with 13 bases between. The CDR3 covers 15 residues. Germline V gene data show CDR1 as DFQATT and CDR2 as SNEGSKA (reference sequence). The CDR3 sequence: CSAREGQGGNSPLHF. In DNA form, the CDR3 reads TGCAGTGCTAGAGAGGGACAAGGGGGGAATTCACCCCTCCACTTT.

This clonotype was counted a few times. The chain recombines TRBV29-1 with TRBJ1-1; tentative D call: TRBD1 (5 bases). V was trimmed by 5 bases and J by 7 bases, leaving 14 bases between them. The CDR3 totals 12 residues. CDR1 and CDR2 (germline): SQVTM, ANQGSEA. For the CDR3, the DNA is TGCAGCGTTCAAGTCGAGGGACTTGAAGCTTTCTTT. It codes for CSVQVEGLEAFF.

V is TRBV20-1 and J is TRBJ2-7; a possible D gene is TRBD2 (6 bases). Germline V gene data show CDR1 as DFQATT and CDR2 as SNEGSKA (reference sequence). The CDR3 is 12 residues long. The ends were cut back, 6 bases at V and 4 bases at J, with 13 bases in the middle. CDR3 DNA: TGCAGTGCAACGGACGGGGGTTACGAGCAGTACTTC. Protein product: CSATDGGYEQYF.

The rearrangement links TRBV24-1 to TRBJ1-5, with 9 positions matching TRBD1. This CDR3 region has 14 residues. V was pared by 2 bases and J by 6 bases, with 1 base of the junction left unmatched. The V gene's germline CDR1 is KGHDR and CDR2 SFDVKD. The chain's CDR3 is CATSDSQGAQPQHF. CDR3 DNA sequence: TGTGCCACCAGTGATTCACAGGGGGCTCAGCCCCAGCATTTT.

Notes on this clonotype: This sequence may be a read error, since a much larger clone differs from it by one base. The rearrangement uses TRBV6-6 and TRBJ1-2; the D is unclear. Germline V gene sequence: CDR1 MNHNY, CDR2 SVGAGI (reference sequence). There are 17 residues in the CDR3. CDR3 region: CVSSGSNRGLTTYGYTF. The CDR3 nucleotides read TGTGTCAGCAGTGGGTCGAATAGAGGGCTCACAACCTATGGCTACACCTTC.

There are a few counts of this clonotype. The CDR3 loop reads CASSSGTSGYETQYF. In DNA, the CDR3 is TGTGCCAGCAGCTCGGGGACTAGCGGGTACGAGACCCAGTACTTC. The chain is built from TRBV13 and TRBJ2-5, with 12 bases matching TRBD2. CDR1 and CDR2 from the germline V gene are PRHDT and FYEKMQ (reference sequence). The CDR3 is 15 residues long. The trim removed 4 bases at V and 5 bases at J, leaving 5 bases unmatched.

This clonotype was detected a few times. The chain uses TRBV7-8 and TRBJ2-2; TRBD2 agrees at 11 bases. V lost 5 bases, J lost 4 bases, and 9 bases stayed unmatched. CDR1 is SGHVS and CDR2 is FQNEAQ in the germline V gene. CDR3 length: 17 residues. CDR3 loop: CASSGRLAGGVTGELFF. In nucleotides, the CDR3 is TGTGCCAGCAGCGGACGGCTAGCGGGGGGTGTCACCGGGGAGCTGTTTTTT. The variable domain in full, completed from reference TRBV7-8 and TRBJ2-2, reads GAGVSQSPRYKVAKRGQDVALRCDPISGHVSLFWYQQALGQGPEFLTYFQNEAQLDKSGLPSDRFFAERPEGSVSTLKIQRTQQEDSAVYLCASSGRLAGGVTGELFFGEGSRLTVL.

This clonotype was picked up one time. This rearrangement joins TRBV27 to TRBJ2-7, with 7 nucleotides matching TRBD2. CDR1 and CDR2 from the germline V gene are MNHEY and SMNVEV (reference sequence). The junction had 8 bases not matched to a gene; V was cut back by 3 bases and J by 3 bases. The CDR3 loop spans 15 amino acids. The CDR3 spells CASSLTGGLFYEQYF. CDR3 coding DNA: TGTGCCAGCAGTTTGACGGGGGGACTATTCTACGAGCAGTACTTC.

The V gene is TRBV5-4, the J gene TRBJ1-1; D ambiguous. The CDR3 spans 13 residues. Trimming took off 4 bases at V and 4 bases at J, with 11 bases between the two ends. CDR1 and CDR2 (germline): SGHNT, YYREEE (reference sequence). In DNA, the CDR3 is TGTGCCAGCAGCGGGGAATCGGCCACTGAAGCTTTCTTT. Protein sequence: CASSGESATEAFF.

In its sample, this clonotype was seen many times. The rearrangement joins TRBV12-3 or TRBV12-4 to TRBJ2-6; 7 bases align to TRBD1. The V and J ends lost 5 bases and 0 bases, in that order; junction bases with no gene match: 7. CDR3 length: 17 amino acids. The DNA of the CDR3 is TGTGCCAGCAGTGAGAGGGACAGACACTCTGGGGCCAACGTCCTGACTTTC. Protein sequence: CASSERDRHSGANVLTF.

This clonotype has just a few counts. The rearrangement joins TRBV7-6 to TRBJ2-3; weak D call: TRBD2 (5 bases). CDR1 SGHVS and CDR2 FNYEAQ come from the germline V gene. This CDR3 is built from 15 residues. Trimming left V 2 bases short and J 1 base short, with 10 bases between. CDR3 nucleotides: TGTGCCAGCAGCTTAAGAGCGGATCGCACAGATACGCAGTATTTT. Protein: CASSLRADRTDTQYF.

A few counts support this clonotype. The chain links TRBV4-3 to TRBJ2-3; the D gene could be TRBD1 or TRBD2 (6 bases each). CDR1 LGHNA and CDR2 YSLEER come from the germline V gene. The V end was cut by 2 bases, the J end by 3 bases, with 18 bases between. This CDR3 is 17 amino acids long. The CDR3 loop reads CASSQRRGPHGTDTQYF. The CDR3 DNA reads as TGCGCCAGCAGCCAAAGACGGGGGCCCCACGGTACAGATACGCAGTATTTT.

The CDR3 DNA is TGTGCCAGCAGCGCCCAGGGGGGTGGCAGACAAGAGACCCAGTACTTC. Protein sequence: CASSAQGGGRQETQYF. The chain has TRBV9 and TRBJ2-5; possible D gene TRBD1, 7 bases. V lost 3 bases, J lost 2 bases, and 17 bases lay in between. The length of the CDR3 is 16 residues. CDR1 is SGDLS and CDR2 is YYNGEE in the germline V gene.

Notes on this clonotype: Mismatch with germline at one junction end may stem from a read error. This chain uses TRBV7-3 with TRBJ1-2; TRBD1 agrees at 12 bases. The CDR3 spans 16 residues. The germline gives CDR1 SGHTA, CDR2 FQGTGA. The chain's CDR3 is CANSLGGQGAFYGYTF. CDR3 nucleotides: TGTGCCAACAGCCTAGGGGGACAGGGGGCGTTTTATGGCTACACCTTC.

The CDR3 here is CASSLSAWSEAFF. CDR3 sequence (DNA): TGTGCCAGCAGTTTATCGGCCTGGTCTGAAGCTTTCTTT. The V and J genes are TRBV27 and TRBJ1-1; D call uncertain. There are 13 residues in the CDR3. CDR1 is MNHEY and CDR2 is SMNVEV in the germline V gene (reference sequence). With 0 bases removed from V and 6 bases from J, the gap between germline ends came to 8 bases.

This chain joins TRBV6-5 and TRBJ1-2; D gene uncertain. V was cut by 0 bases and J by 5 bases, with 7 bases left in between. Germline CDR1 is MNHEY and CDR2 is SVGAGI. The CDR3 has 13 residues. The CDR3 spells CASSYSPAYGYTF. The CDR3 coding sequence is TGTGCCAGCAGTTACTCTCCGGCTTATGGCTACACCTTC.

This rearrangement joins TRBV18 to TRBJ1-2; D is perhaps TRBD1 (6 bases). The V and J ends lost 2 bases and 1 base respectively, with 14 bases between them. The CDR3 totals 16 residues. Looked up from germline, CDR1 is KGHSH and CDR2 is LQKENI. In DNA, the CDR3 is TGTGCCAGCTCACCATTATCCCCGGACAGTAACTATGGCTACACCTTC. Protein sequence: CASSPLSPDSNYGYTF.

Concerning this clonotype: One end of the junction fails to match germline, which may point to a read error. V gene TRBV4-1 combines with J gene TRBJ2-5, with D maybe TRBD1 (5 bases). CDR1 is MGHRA and CDR2 is YSYEKL in the germline V gene. The CDR3 runs 16 residues. The CDR3 reads CASNQGVSEAQETQYF. The DNA of the CDR3 is TGCGCCAGCAACCAAGGGGTTTCTGAGGCCCAAGAGACCCAGTACTTC.

This clonotype was counted between two and nine times. This chain uses TRBV7-9 with TRBJ2-5, with TRBD2 identical over 14 bases. The junction had 7 bases not matched to a gene; V was cut back by 6 bases and J by 1 base. This CDR3 has 17 amino acids. Germline loops: CDR1 SEHNR, CDR2 FQNEAQ (reference sequence). The CDR3 coding sequence is TGTGCCAGCAGATCGGGACTAGCGGGGGATCTCCAAGAGACCCAGTACTTC. As protein: CASRSGLAGDLQETQYF.

The chain links TRBV5-6 to TRBJ2-1, with 9 bases aligning to TRBD2. Germline lookup yields CDR1 SGHDT and CDR2 YYEEEE. The CDR3 contains 14 residues. V shed 4 bases, J shed 7 bases, and the junction held 6 bases outside the gene matches. The chain's CDR3 is CASSAGGPGNEQFF. CDR3 sequence (DNA): TGTGCCAGCAGCGCGGGGGGGCCTGGGAATGAGCAGTTCTTC.

V and J are TRBV7-8 and TRBJ2-1; D could derive from TRBD1 or TRBD2 (6 bases each). The CDR3 has 15 residues. The V gene's germline CDR1 is SGHVS and CDR2 FQNEAQ. Deletions cut 3 bases from V and 3 bases from J, with 12 bases between. The CDR3 here is CASSFNGGFYNEQFF. CDR3 nucleotides: TGTGCCAGCAGCTTCAACGGGGGCTTCTACAATGAGCAGTTCTTC.

This clonotype appeared many times. The chain employs TRBV7-2 and TRBJ2-5; 8 nucleotides match TRBD2. CDR3 length: 16 amino acids. The ends lost 0 bases at V and 5 bases at J; junction bases unmatched: 8. Germline loops: CDR1 SGHTA, CDR2 FQGNSA. The CDR3 is CASSLAVAGTVETQYF. The CDR3 region has the DNA TGTGCCAGCAGCTTAGCGGTAGCGGGGACTGTGGAGACCCAGTACTTC. Based on the CDR3 plus reference TRBV7-2 and TRBJ2-5, the full variable domain is GAGVSQSPSNKVTEKGKDVELRCDPISGHTALYWYRQSLGQGLEFLIYFQGNSAPDKSGLPSDRFSAERTGGSVSTLTIQRTQQEDSAVYLCASSLAVAGTVETQYFGPGTRLLVL.

The rearrangement joins TRBV12-3 or TRBV12-4 to TRBJ2-3; 10 positions match TRBD1. V was pared by 5 bases and J by 7 bases, with 6 bases of the junction left unmatched. This CDR3 has 14 residues. CDR3 in DNA: TGTGCCAGCAGTCTCAGGGACAGGGGATATACGCAGTATTTT. This sequence encodes CASSLRDRGYTQYF.

This clonotype showed up just a few times. This rearrangement joins TRBV6-2 or TRBV6-3 to TRBJ1-2; D gene ambiguous. The CDR3 totals 11 residues. Germline loops: CDR1 MNHEY, CDR2 SVGEGT. V was clipped by 6 bases and J by 7 bases, with 9 bases between them. CDR3 loop: CASSFQFGYTF. The CDR3, as DNA: TGTGCCAGCAGCTTCCAGTTTGGCTACACCTTC.

This clonotype was recorded a few times. This rearrangement joins TRBV12-3 or TRBV12-4 to TRBJ1-2; perhaps TRBD1 as D (5 bases). This CDR3 has 12 amino acids. Trimming removed 5 bases at V and 7 bases at J, with 11 bases between. In DNA form, the CDR3 reads TGTGCCAGCAGTCCCGGGACGGTTGGCTACACCTTC. Its translation: CASSPGTVGYTF.

The chain is built from TRBV12-3 or TRBV12-4 and TRBJ2-5, with D unclear. The CDR3 runs 14 residues. Trimming stripped 5 bases from V and 0 bases from J, with 10 bases between. This chain's CDR3 is CASSITEYQETQYF. The DNA of the CDR3 is TGTGCCAGCAGTATAACAGAGTACCAAGAGACCCAGTACTTC.

At least ten counts were recorded for this clonotype. This chain links TRBV7-9 with TRBJ1-3; possible D gene TRBD1, 6 bases. V dropped 5 bases and J dropped 0 bases, with 14 bases sitting between them. This CDR3 contains 16 residues. In germline, CDR1 is SEHNR, CDR2 FQNEAQ (reference sequence). The CDR3 sequence: CASSIRDTRSGNTIYF. The CDR3 DNA reads as TGTGCCAGCAGCATCCGGGACACCCGCTCTGGAAACACCATATATTTT.